This T cell receptor (beta chain) was documented in a study of OX40 agonist ivuxolimab in advanced cancers. Points from the study as a whole: Normalized T-cell clonal expansion was also low in a subset of nonresponders.

A word on this clone: Its antigen is as yet unknown.

Trimming stripped 7 bases from V and 5 bases from J, with 17 bases between. This CDR3 has 14 residues. CDR1 is MDHEN, CDR2 SYDVKM, per germline. The repertoire was sequenced with immunoSEQ multiplex PCR; TCRdb's copy has only in-frame clones and lacks some. This repertoire shows about 73,000 clones, roughly four fifths found once; its top ten account for 2.4%. V usage is TRBV28 and J usage is TRBJ1-1, with D possibly TRBD1 on 5 matching bases. Sample: CD4+ or CD8+ T cells sorted from blood, taken in a trial of the OX40 agonist ivuxolimab. The receptor's source is an adult with an advanced solid tumor such as melanoma, head and neck, liver or kidney cancer. The CDR3 nucleotides read TGTGCCAGCAATTGGCAGGGTTACCTGACTGAAGCTTTCTTT. This encodes CASNWQGYLTEAFF.